Presented here are 10 T cell receptor beta chains from one specimen sequenced in a study of blood T cell repertoires in COVID-19. Only in-frame clones appear in the TCRdb table, and some are missing; sequencing was by immunoSEQ multiplex PCR. The table records 70,000 to 90,000 clones, 75% to 90% of them present only once. Sample: peripheral blood. All receptors come from a human donor in a cohort sampled during active COVID-19.

This chain's CDR3 is CATSDPRAGNTQYF. The DNA of the CDR3 is TGTGCCACCAGTGATCCCCGAGCCGGGAATACGCAGTATTTT. The V and J genes are TRBV24-1 and TRBJ2-3; TRBD2 might be the D (5 bases). CDR3 size: 14 residues. V was cut by 3 bases and J by 7 bases, with 13 bases left in between. Germline V gives CDR1 KGHDR, CDR2 SFDVKD.

On this clone: This specimen includes other DNA sequences encoding the same CDR3. The chain is built from TRBV5-1 and TRBJ1-5; D gene uncertain. Germline assignment: CDR1 SGHRS and CDR2 YFSETQ. The CDR3 length is 14 residues. Trimming left V 4 bases short and J 0 bases short, with 8 bases between. The CDR3 sequence is CASSLDGSNQPQHF. Here the CDR3 DNA reads TGCGCCAGCAGCCTGGACGGTAGCAATCAGCCCCAGCATTTT.

This clone was seen just once. V gene TRBV2 combines with J gene TRBJ1-2; D remains ambiguous. CDR3 length: 13 amino acids. Trimming stripped 3 bases from V and 5 bases from J, with 10 bases between. Looked up from germline, CDR1 is SNHLY and CDR2 is FYNNEI. The CDR3 protein is CASSDQALYGYTF. The CDR3, as DNA: TGTGCCAGCAGTGACCAGGCCCTTTATGGCTACACCTTC.

The rearrangement links TRBV6-5 to TRBJ2-7; 9 bases fit TRBD1. Germline loops: CDR1 MNHEY, CDR2 SVGAGI. The CDR3 spans 15 residues. J was trimmed by 6 bases and V by 6 bases; bases with no gene match: 12. This CDR3 reads CASSLTGTGHGEQYF. DNA of the CDR3: TGTGCCAGCAGCCTCACCGGGACAGGGCATGGCGAGCAGTACTTC.

This clone was observed a single time. This CDR3 reads CASSRTGGVANVLTF. The DNA for the CDR3 is TGTGCCAGCAGCCGTACAGGGGGTGTAGCCAACGTCCTGACTTTC. The V call is TRBV5-8, the J call TRBJ2-6; 8 bases line up with TRBD1. V lost 4 bases, J lost 7 bases, and 7 bases stayed unmatched. CDR3 length: 15 residues. CDR1 is SGHTS and CDR2 is YDEGEE in the germline V gene.

The chain links TRBV25-1 to TRBJ1-2; 8 positions match TRBD1. Trimming at V came to 1 base and at J to 3 bases, leaving 1 base not matched to a gene. The CDR3 loop spans 14 amino acids. Per the germline V gene, CDR1 is MGHDK and CDR2 is SYGVNS. The CDR3, as DNA: TGTGCCAGCAGTGAATCAGGGGGCGACTATGGCTACACCTTC. It yields the protein CASSESGGDYGYTF.

The V and J genes are TRBV28 and TRBJ1-2; TRBD1 is a possible D gene (5 bases). V dropped 6 bases and J dropped 2 bases, with 13 bases sitting between them. Germline lookup yields CDR1 MDHEN and CDR2 SYDVKM. The CDR3 runs 14 residues. The CDR3 coding sequence is TGTGCCAGCAGCTTGACAGCAGAGAACTATGGCTACACCTTC. This translates into CASSLTAENYGYTF.

This chain links TRBV7-9 with TRBJ1-5, with 8 bases identical to TRBD1. CDR3 length: 15 residues. J lost 4 bases, V lost 1 base, and 3 bases had no gene match. Germline V CDR1 and CDR2: SEHNR, FQNEAQ (reference sequence). The CDR3 region has the DNA TGTGCCAGCAGCTTAGAAACAGGGGGTAATCAGCCCCAGCATTTT. Its translation: CASSLETGGNQPQHF.

Only a few counts were recorded for this clone. The rearrangement uses TRBV2 and TRBJ2-2, with 11 bases aligning to TRBD2. CDR3 length: 17 amino acids. CDR1 is SNHLY and CDR2 is FYNNEI in the germline V gene. V lost 6 bases, J lost 4 bases, and 10 bases stayed unmatched. Here the CDR3 DNA reads TGTGCCAGCAGCCCCGATGGGACTAGCGGACCCACCGGGGAGCTGTTTTTT. Translation gives CASSPDGTSGPTGELFF.

The chain joins TRBV6-5 to TRBJ1-5; perhaps TRBD1 as D (6 bases). V gave up 8 bases and J gave up 3 bases, with 11 bases separating them. CDR1 MNHEY and CDR2 SVGAGI come from the germline V gene. CDR3 length: 13 residues. CDR3 sequence (DNA): TGTGCCAGCTCGGGACAAATCAATCAGCCCCAGCATTTT. This gives the protein CASSGQINQPQHF.